The following is a TCR beta chain sequence with its context. This entry belongs to a study of T cell clusters in autoimmune cytopenias. TRB amplification used 250 ng of peripheral blood genomic DNA. One tube held mixed TRB-A and TRB-B primer pools for touch-down PCR. TCRdb reprocessed the multiplex PCR reads and stores each CDR3 protein as one record, lacking DNA. Across roughly 3,000 distinct CDR3 sequences, the top ten clones capture about a sixth of the sample. This clonotype was obtained from a human donor with an autoimmune cytopenia or autoimmune hepatitis (not recorded which). Sequencing was carried out using peripheral blood.

CDR3 in amino acids: CSASGLDNHEQYF. The chain uses TRBV20-1 and TRBJ2-7; as DNA is missing, the TRBD2 call by TCRdb cannot be tested. Germline V gene data show CDR1 as DFQATT and CDR2 as SNEGSKA (reference sequence). This CDR3 spans 13 amino acids.